Below are 6 T cell receptor beta chains sequenced from a single sample in a study of blood T cell repertoires in COVID-19. Clones were sequenced by immunoSEQ multiplex PCR, and TCRdb holds only the in-frame ones, with some missing. The repertoire consists of a few hundred thousand clones, with about 86% occurring once and the leading ten covering 3.1%. Sequenced: PBMCs or T cells enriched from blood (not recorded which). These receptor sequences come from a woman aged 45-65 years in a cohort exposed to, infected with or recovered from COVID-19 (not recorded which).

Remarks on this clone: A junction boundary mismatches the germline segment, possibly from a read error. This sequence joins TRBV28 and TRBJ1-5; 7 positions match TRBD1. Germline V CDR1 and CDR2: MDHEN, SYDVKM. The CDR3 covers 12 residues. CDR3 sequence: CASSRLDRVWDF. CDR3 nucleotide sequence: TGTGCCAGCAGCCGACTCGACAGGGTGTGGGATTTT.

This clone was seen once. The gene calls are TRBV7-2 and TRBJ1-1; TRBD1 might be the D (6 bases). This CDR3 contains 15 residues. The ends were cut back, 5 bases at V and 0 bases at J, with 13 bases in the middle. The germline V gene encodes CDR1 SGHTA and CDR2 FQGNSA. The CDR3 coding sequence is TGTGCCAGCAGCAGTCAGGGGACCATGAACACTGAAGCTTTCTTT. This encodes CASSSQGTMNTEAFF.

J is TRBJ1-4 and V is TRBV19; the D is unclear. CDR1 and CDR2 from the germline V gene are LNHDA and SQIVND (reference sequence). The CDR3 totals 14 residues. V dropped 6 bases and J dropped 3 bases, with 11 bases sitting between them. The CDR3 sequence: CASRPRSANEKLFF. CDR3 coding DNA: TGTGCCAGTAGACCCCGTTCGGCTAATGAAAAACTGTTTTTT.

The genes are TRBV30 and TRBJ2-2; tentatively, D is TRBD2 (6 bases). Germline V gene sequence: CDR1 GTSNPN, CDR2 SVGIG (reference sequence). The length of the CDR3 is 14 residues. Trimming cost V 3 bases and J 6 bases, with 14 bases left between them. In nucleotides, the CDR3 is TGTGCCTGGAGGTGGGACTCGGCCGCCGGGGAGCTGTTTTTT. Encoded protein: CAWRWDSAAGELFF.

This clone was observed a single time. This rearrangement joins TRBV29-1 to TRBJ2-7; no clear D gene. The V gene lost 1 base and the J gene lost 3 bases, with 7 bases spanning the gap. The CDR3 spans 12 residues. Germline V gene sequence: CDR1 SQVTM, CDR2 ANQGSEA. CDR3 sequence reads: CSVEVSGYEQYF. CDR3 coding DNA: TGCAGCGTTGAAGTGAGTGGCTACGAGCAGTACTTC.

This chain connects TRBV18 to TRBJ1-3; TRBD1 matches at 9 bases. This CDR3 spans 15 amino acids. Trimming removed 2 bases from V and 4 bases from J; junction bases left unmatched: 3. Germline V gives CDR1 KGHSH, CDR2 LQKENI. CDR3 nucleotide sequence: TGTGCCAGCTCACCAGGACAGGGGAACGGAAACACCATATATTTT. Its protein product is CASSPGQGNGNTIYF.